The 20 T cell receptor beta chains reported below all come from one sample, sequenced in a study of neurological immune-mediated disorders. TCRdb analysed the 5' RACE reads with MiXCR anew, one entry per CDR3 protein. The repertoire consists of about 57,000 distinct CDR3 sequences, with about an eighth occurring once and the leading ten covering around 10%. The specimen was PBMCs. These receptors were collected from an older woman with HTLV-1-associated myelopathy (HAM/TSP).

This clonotype was counted many times. This chain uses TRBV3-1 with TRBJ1-2; D remains ambiguous. Germline assignment: CDR1 LGHDT and CDR2 YNNKEL (reference sequence). Deletions cut 0 bases from V and 8 bases from J, with 7 bases between. There are 12 residues in the CDR3. CDR3 DNA: TGTGCCAGCAGCCAAGAGCAGAGGGGCTACACCTTC. Translated: CASSQEQRGYTF.

There are many counts of this clonotype. The chain links TRBV9 to TRBJ1-4; perhaps TRBD1 as D (5 bases). Germline V gene lookup returns CDR1 SGDLS and CDR2 YYNGEE. The CDR3 totals 15 residues. Trimming stripped 0 bases from V and 7 bases from J, with 13 bases between. The CDR3 protein is CASSVEGWGGEKLFF. CDR3 bases: TGTGCCAGCAGCGTAGAAGGATGGGGGGGTGAAAAACTGTTTTTT.

On this clonotype: This may be a read error, as it is one base from a much larger clone. This rearrangement joins TRBV6-6 to TRBJ2-2; D not certain. CDR3 length equals 12 residues. Germline CDR1 and CDR2: MNHNY and SVGAGI (reference sequence). The CDR3 sequence is CACRINPWELFF. The CDR3 nucleotides read TGTGCCTGCAGAATCAATCCCTGGGAGCTGTTTTTT.

About this clonotype: A junction boundary mismatches the germline segment, possibly from a read error. CDR3 sequence: CASSPRSDWYEQHF. CDR3 DNA sequence: TGTGCCAGCAGTCCGAGATCGGACTGGTACGAGCAGCACTTC. The V gene is TRBV2, the J gene TRBJ2-7; tentatively, D is TRBD2 (5 bases). The CDR3 has 14 amino acids. Looked up from germline, CDR1 is SNHLY and CDR2 is FYNNEI.

Ten or more counts support this clonotype. The rearrangement uses TRBV29-1 and TRBJ2-2; D possibly corresponds to TRBD2 (6 bases). The V gene's germline CDR1 is SQVTM and CDR2 ANQGSEA. The ends were cut back, 6 bases at V and 2 bases at J, with 13 bases in the middle. The CDR3 contains 14 residues. This CDR3 is CSVKEGYNTGELFF. CDR3 nucleotide sequence: TGCAGCGTCAAGGAGGGTTATAACACCGGGGAGCTGTTTTTT.

This clonotype was counted ten times or more. The chain joins TRBV7-9 to TRBJ1-4; 7 nucleotides agree with TRBD1. CDR1 is SEHNR, CDR2 FQNEAQ, per germline (reference sequence). This CDR3 is built from 15 residues. Losses at the gene ends were 1 base for V and 4 bases for J; bases not matched to a gene: 3. CDR3 sequence (DNA): TGTGCCAGCAGCTTAGGGGACAGCTTTAATGAAAAACTGTTTTTT. Its translation: CASSLGDSFNEKLFF.

The table lists this clonotype with many counts. The rearrangement joins TRBV6-5 to TRBJ2-3; TRBD2 matches 11 bases. The length of the CDR3 is 18 residues. V lost 0 bases, J lost 6 bases, and 11 bases stayed unmatched. Germline V gives CDR1 MNHEY, CDR2 SVGAGI. The CDR3 here is CASSYSLKTSGSGDTQYF. The CDR3, as DNA: TGTGCCAGCAGTTACTCTCTAAAAACTAGCGGGAGTGGCGATACGCAGTATTTT.

This clonotype has ten or more counts. The chain couples TRBV5-1 to TRBJ2-1; either TRBD1 or TRBD2 may fit D (5 bases each). V lost 5 bases to trimming and J lost 6 bases, with 12 bases between them. The CDR3 runs to 13 residues. Germline CDR1 and CDR2: SGHRS and YFSETQ. The CDR3 spells CASRGDPVNEQFF. The DNA of the CDR3 is TGCGCCAGCAGAGGGGACCCCGTCAATGAGCAGTTCTTC. The complete variable domain, with remaining parts taken from reference TRBV5-1 and TRBJ2-1, reads KAGVTQTPRYLIKTRGQQVTLSCSPISGHRSVSWYQQTPGQGLQFLFEYFSETQRNKGNFPGRFSGRQFSNSRSEMNVSTLELGDSALYLCASRGDPVNEQFFGPGTRLTVL.

This clonotype has ten or more counts. The chain is built from TRBV20-1 and TRBJ2-4; 7 nucleotides line up with TRBD1. The CDR3 consists of 14 residues. V shed 0 bases and J 8 bases; nucleotides not matched to a gene: 7. From germline, CDR1 is DFQATT and CDR2 SNEGSKA (reference sequence). CDR3 sequence reads: CSAREARQGDIQYF. In DNA form, the CDR3 reads TGCAGTGCTAGAGAGGCCCGGCAGGGGGACATTCAGTACTTC.

There are many counts of this clonotype. The gene calls are TRBV7-2 and TRBJ1-1; D remains ambiguous. V was clipped by 5 bases and J by 2 bases, with 9 bases between them. The CDR3 loop spans 13 amino acids. Per germline, CDR1 SGHTA and CDR2 FQGNSA. CDR3 coding DNA: TGTGCCAGCAGCCCCCCCACCAACACTGAAGCTTTCTTT. This encodes CASSPPTNTEAFF.

This clonotype has at least ten counts. The rearrangement links TRBV6-5 to TRBJ2-7, with D unclear. Trimming cost V 0 bases and J 2 bases, with 17 bases left between them. Germline lookup yields CDR1 MNHEY and CDR2 SVGAGI. This CDR3 has 17 residues. CDR3 coding DNA: TGTGCCAGCAGTTACTCGTATGACCTCCTAGGAGCCTACGAGCAGTACTTC. Protein product: CASSYSYDLLGAYEQYF.

This clonotype was observed at least ten times. The chain links TRBV10-1 to TRBJ2-5; possible D gene TRBD2, 5 bases. The germline V gene has CDR1 WNHNN and CDR2 SYGVQD (reference sequence). The CDR3 is 14 amino acids. V was trimmed by 3 bases and J by 5 bases, leaving 13 bases between them. The CDR3 spells CASSDAGRGETQYF. The CDR3 nucleotides read TGCGCCAGCAGTGATGCGGGCAGAGGCGAGACCCAGTACTTC.

This clonotype was seen at least ten times. V and J are TRBV29-1 and TRBJ2-7; the D is unclear. The ends were cut back, 3 bases at V and 3 bases at J, with 0 bases in the middle. The CDR3 length is 9 residues. Germline CDR1 and CDR2: SQVTM and ANQGSEA. Here the CDR3 reads CSVDYEQYF. The CDR3 coding sequence is TGCAGCGTTGACTACGAGCAGTACTTC.

This clonotype came up many times. The J gene is TRBJ2-1, the V gene TRBV5-1; TRBD1 might be the D (6 bases). The length of the CDR3 is 12 residues. Between the trimmed V and J ends, which lost 4 bases and 15 bases, there was a span of 17 bases. The germline gives CDR1 SGHRS, CDR2 YFSETQ. CDR3 residues: CASSPRQDKRFF. The CDR3 DNA follows: TGCGCCAGCAGCCCAAGACAGGATAAGCGGTTCTTC.

The rearrangement links TRBV24-1 to TRBJ1-2; 8 positions match TRBD1. This CDR3 is 14 amino acids long. With 4 bases clipped from V and 7 bases from J, the junction kept 7 bases outside the gene matches. Germline V gene sequence: CDR1 KGHDR, CDR2 SFDVKD. The CDR3 protein is CATSEGRGQAGYTF. As DNA, the CDR3 is TGTGCCACCAGTGAGGGCAGGGGGCAGGCTGGCTACACCTTC.

This clonotype was seen repeatedly, ten times or more. This sequence joins TRBV12-3 or TRBV12-4 and TRBJ2-1; 8 nucleotides match TRBD2. The CDR3 is made up of 15 amino acids. The V and J ends lost 3 bases and 7 bases, in that order; junction bases with no gene match: 8. CDR3 sequence reads: CASSFHGSGKNEQFF. CDR3 in DNA: TGTGCCAGCAGTTTTCATGGTAGCGGGAAAAATGAGCAGTTCTTC.

A remark on this clonotype: Given a much more abundant clone one base away, this may be a read error. CDR3: CSASYREGLSSSGEQYF. CDR3 DNA sequence: TGCAGTGCTAGTTACCGGGAGGGCCTTTCAAGTTCGGGGGAGCAGTACTTC. V gene TRBV20-1 combines with J gene TRBJ2-7, with TRBD2 matching 8 bases. V lost 3 bases, J lost 7 bases, and 20 bases stayed unmatched. Per germline, CDR1 DFQATT and CDR2 SNEGSKA (reference sequence). The CDR3 is 17 amino acids.

This clonotype has a count of ten or more. This chain links TRBV3-1 with TRBJ2-1; 7 nucleotides align to TRBD2. Germline V gene data show CDR1 as LGHDT and CDR2 as YNNKEL (reference sequence). The CDR3 is 13 residues long. Trimming at V came to 3 bases and at J to 7 bases, leaving 3 bases not matched to a gene. CDR3 loop: CASSHLGGNEQFF. The CDR3 nucleotides read TGTGCCAGCAGCCATCTCGGGGGGAATGAGCAGTTCTTC.

This clonotype was seen many times. The V gene is TRBV29-1, the J gene TRBJ1-2, with 9 bases matching TRBD1. Per germline, CDR1 SQVTM and CDR2 ANQGSEA. V was clipped by 7 bases and J by 6 bases; unmatched bases: 9. The CDR3 length is 13 residues. CDR3 coding DNA: TGCAGCGGTCGGGACAGGGAGGTTAATGGCTACACCTTC. This gives the protein CSGRDREVNGYTF.

This clonotype has ten or more counts. This rearrangement joins TRBV5-1 to TRBJ2-5; D is perhaps TRBD1 (5 bases). This CDR3 comprises 15 residues. Germline lookup yields CDR1 SGHRS and CDR2 YFSETQ. V lost 2 bases to trimming and J lost 7 bases, with 18 bases between them. The chain's CDR3 is CASSFDRNRLATQYF. The CDR3 DNA sequence: TGCGCCAGCAGCTTTGATAGAAACAGGCTGGCGACCCAGTACTTC.